These T cell receptor beta chains were read from a single sample in a study of T cell changes during pregnancy in multiple sclerosis. Sequencing was performed with immunoSEQ multiplex PCR; in TCRdb, only in-frame clones are kept and a portion is missing. Found here are tens of thousands of clones, approximately 94% of them singletons; the top ten hold around 0.6%. Sample: CD4+ T cells from peripheral blood mononuclear cells, taken in the second trimester of pregnancy. The source of these receptors is a female donor with multiple sclerosis, enrolled in a pregnancy study. The CDR3 runs from the conserved cysteine through the conserved F or W. Fields, in order: V gene, D gene, CDR3 protein. D genes are given only for firm matches.

V gene: TRBV4-2; D gene: TRBD2; CDR3 protein: CASSQLAGTLSDTGELFF
V gene: TRBV18; D gene: .; CDR3 protein: CASPITGNTGELFF
V gene: TRBV7-8; D gene: TRBD1; CDR3 protein: CASSLLATSIGQGASYGYTF
V gene: TRBV4-1; D gene: TRBD2; CDR3 protein: CASSRTETSGREQYF
V gene: TRBV11-3; D gene: .; CDR3 protein: CASSKRVGSKDGYTF
V gene: TRBV7-9; D gene: TRBD1; CDR3 protein: CASSSRQGRAEAFF
V gene: TRBV5-4; D gene: .; CDR3 protein: CASSLEDRDYEQYF
V gene: TRBV29-1; D gene: TRBD1; CDR3 protein: CSVEGWRTGSFSNYGYTF
V gene: TRBV9; D gene: .; CDR3 protein: CASSSRTRGHSGNTIYF
V gene: TRBV10-3; D gene: TRBD2; CDR3 protein: CAISDRAGGGQETQYF
V gene: TRBV11-2; D gene: TRBD2; CDR3 protein: CASSLRGGGRSTDTQYF
V gene: TRBV7-2; D gene: .; CDR3 protein: CASSPEVPTYEQYF
V gene: TRBV10-3; D gene: TRBD2; CDR3 protein: CAISKASGGAIIETQYF
V gene: TRBV19; D gene: .; CDR3 protein: CAPPCQETQYF
V gene: TRBV6-5; D gene: .; CDR3 protein: CASSRGTSTDTQYF
V gene: TRBV29-1; D gene: .; CDR3 protein: CSGGNRAGEQYF
V gene: TRBV19; D gene: .; CDR3 protein: CASGVSVSQPQHF
V gene: TRBV10-1; D gene: TRBD1; CDR3 protein: CAILDRDGSYNSPLHF
V gene: TRBV6-5; D gene: TRBD1; CDR3 protein: CASSLGQVNNSPLHF
V gene: TRBV7-2; D gene: .; CDR3 protein: CASSRRDSTYNEQFF
V gene: TRBV19; D gene: .; CDR3 protein: CASSTKTAYEQYF
V gene: TRBV5-4; D gene: TRBD2; CDR3 protein: CASSLSGGKQETQYF
V gene: TRBV7-6; D gene: .; CDR3 protein: CASSLAARTLGNTIYF
V gene: TRBV7-2; D gene: TRBD2; CDR3 protein: CASSRYLAGVTGELFF
V gene: TRBV11-1; D gene: .; CDR3 protein: CASSLDRPQETQYF
V gene: TRBV5-4; D gene: .; CDR3 protein: CASSLATSDTGELFF
V gene: TRBV5-4; D gene: .; CDR3 protein: CASSPGGDTLDRPLHF
V gene: TRBV7-2; D gene: .; CDR3 protein: CASTFTSGLNQNEQFF
V gene: TRBV18; D gene: .; CDR3 protein: CASSPRAIREQYF
V gene: TRBV15; D gene: TRBD1; CDR3 protein: CATSRDRATGTSSYNEQFF
V gene: TRBV19; D gene: .; CDR3 protein: CASSTGSQSGGYTF
V gene: TRBV4-2; D gene: .; CDR3 protein: CASSHTGGHTEAFF
V gene: TRBV29-1; D gene: .; CDR3 protein: CSVVHRISSYEQYF
V gene: TRBV25-1; D gene: .; CDR3 protein: CASSGRWQGGSYEQYF
V gene: TRBV13; D gene: .; CDR3 protein: CASSQSEYGYTF
V gene: TRBV4-3; D gene: .; CDR3 protein: CASSVRVVGGFPYGYTF
V gene: TRBV6-6; D gene: TRBD1; CDR3 protein: CASSYSDRENYGYTF
V gene: TRBV2; D gene: TRBD2; CDR3 protein: CASTPGLAGGEETQYF
V gene: TRBV7-9; D gene: .; CDR3 protein: CASSHGGLNTGELFF
V gene: TRBV6-5; D gene: .; CDR3 protein: CASSYSLGMFIEQFF
V gene: TRBV11-2; D gene: .; CDR3 protein: CASSLERDEQFF